The clone carrying this T cell receptor beta chain was seen a handful of times. What it binds is not known. This specimen comes from a study of cytomegalovirus exposure and HLA in healthy donors. PCR employed 60 Vbeta and 13 Jbeta primers. Generated by immunoSEQ multiplex PCR, the TCRdb table keeps only in-frame clones and is missing some. This sample has 150,000 to 200,000 clones, with roughly 80% found just once. Findings and caveats of the study: Sequencing likely produced, as an artifact, a cluster of highly shared sequence variants.

This CDR3 has 15 residues. Germline V gene lookup returns CDR1 SGHAT and CDR2 FQNNGV. With 4 bases removed from V and 0 bases from J, the gap between germline ends came to 13 bases. The material sequenced was PBMCs. The chain recombines TRBV11-2 with TRBJ2-7; tentatively, D is TRBD1 (6 bases). The TCR comes from a human donor in good health. Here the CDR3 reads CASSYAQGSSYEQYF. DNA of the CDR3: TGTGCCAGCAGCTACGCGCAGGGGAGCTCCTACGAGCAGTACTTC.